This T cell receptor (beta chain) emerged from a study of T cells in women clearing cervical HPV infection. Looking at the study overall: For cases, blood was sampled a median approximately 150 days after lesion detection, interquartile range roughly 80 to 200 days. Study-wide points: A classifier using richness and V gene abundances reached an AUC of 0.83.

Prevalent HPV16 infections were excluded; only incident single HPV16 infections included. V lost 1 base and J lost 5; bases outside the gene matches: 3. Per the germline V gene, CDR1 is SGHRS and CDR2 is YFSETQ. The length of the CDR3 is 14 residues. Average input was around 1,200 ng genomic DNA for immunoSEQ TCR beta CDR3 amplification. TCRdb's table, derived via immunoSEQ multiplex PCR, lists solely in-frame clones and lacks some. The sample has fewer than 35,000 clones. A remark on this clone: The target antigen is unknown. The read terminates 3 residues before the CDR3 end, so the remaining end is supplied by the germline J gene.

The sequenced sample was blood buffy coat. J is TRBJ1-1 and V is TRBV5-1, with 9 bases fitting TRBD1. The sequence came from a woman aged 18 to 69 with a cervical HPV16 infection that either progressed to CIN3+ or cleared (not recorded which). CDR3 in amino acids: CASSLNRGLTEAFF. The sequenced CDR3 bases are TGCGCCAGCAGCTTGAACAGGGGGCTTACTGAA.